The 13 T cell receptor beta chains given below trace back to one sample, sequenced in a study of PD-L1 blockade in urothelial cancer. Time point described: peripheral blood 6 weeks after treatment start. Profiling relied on immunoSEQ multiplex PCR, and the TCRdb table lists in-frame clones only, not all of them. This sample has about 48,000 clones, with around 80% found just once. The sequencing used PBMCs, collected around atezolizumab (anti-PD-L1) treatment. The receptors here all came from a man between 65 and 85 years old with urothelial cancer.

The chain is built from TRBV5-1 and TRBJ2-1, with a possible D match to TRBD2 (5 bases). The CDR3 totals 15 residues. The ends were cut back, 4 bases at V and 4 bases at J, with 15 bases in the middle. Germline CDR1 SGHRS, CDR2 YFSETQ. CDR3 sequence: CASSPGVARYNEQFF. CDR3 DNA: TGCGCCAGCAGCCCCGGGGTAGCGAGATACAATGAGCAGTTCTTC.

This clone has only one observation. V gene TRBV25-1 combines with J gene TRBJ2-5, with D perhaps matching TRBD1 (6 bases). This CDR3 has 12 amino acids. Germline V gene lookup returns CDR1 MGHDK and CDR2 SYGVNS. Trimming took 6 bases from V and 3 from J, leaving 8 bases between them. The chain's CDR3 is CASSRQEETQYF. CDR3 sequence (DNA): TGTGCCAGCAGCCGACAGGAAGAGACCCAGTACTTC.

The chain links TRBV11-3 to TRBJ1-1; D is perhaps TRBD1 (5 bases). Germline loops: CDR1 SGHNT, CDR2 YENEEA. Trimming pared 1 base from V and 4 bases from J, leaving 10 bases between. This CDR3 is 14 amino acids long. This CDR3 reads CASSLGRASTEAFF. As DNA, the CDR3 is TGTGCCAGCAGCTTAGGCAGGGCCAGCACTGAAGCTTTCTTT.

The chain combines TRBV19 with TRBJ2-4, with TRBD1 matching over 8 bases. CDR3 length equals 18 residues. The ends lost 1 base at V and 6 bases at J; junction bases unmatched: 14. From germline, CDR1 is LNHDA and CDR2 SQIVND (reference sequence). The CDR3 DNA is TGTGCCAGTAGTATAGGTTCCGCAGGGGGCGGAACATCAAACATTCAGTACTTC. It specifies CASSIGSAGGGTSNIQYF.

The rearrangement uses TRBV18 and TRBJ2-1, with TRBD1 identical over 7 bases. In germline, CDR1 is KGHSH, CDR2 LQKENI. The CDR3 sequence is 14 residues long. The junction had 5 bases not matched to a gene; V was cut back by 4 bases and J by 5 bases. Written as DNA, the CDR3 is TGTGCCAGCTCACTTGCCGGGACAGACAATGAGCAGTTCTTC. Translation gives CASSLAGTDNEQFF.

The genes are TRBV28 and TRBJ2-2, with 7 bases that match TRBD1. The V gene's germline CDR1 is MDHEN and CDR2 SYDVKM. J was trimmed by 3 bases and V by 6 bases; bases with no gene match: 13. This CDR3 spans 17 amino acids. The CDR3 loop is CASRYHEGQRDTGELFF. DNA for the CDR3: TGTGCCAGCAGATACCACGAGGGACAGAGAGACACCGGGGAGCTGTTTTTT.

The table lists this clone with a few counts. This rearrangement joins TRBV29-1 to TRBJ1-2; 9 bases align to TRBD1. There are 13 residues in the CDR3. Unmatched junction bases numbered 14, after V lost 5 bases and J lost 13 bases. Germline values: CDR1 SQVTM, CDR2 ANQGSEA. CDR3 DNA: TGCAGCGTTAGGAAACAGGGGGCGTATTCCTCCACCTTC. It translates to CSVRKQGAYSSTF.

This chain connects TRBV28 to TRBJ2-7, with 9 nucleotides matching TRBD2. Germline assignment: CDR1 MDHEN and CDR2 SYDVKM. The CDR3 contains 14 residues. With 5 bases clipped from V and 7 bases from J, the junction kept 9 bases outside the gene matches. The CDR3 protein is CASSEVREGWEQYF. The CDR3 coding sequence is TGTGCCAGCAGTGAGGTGCGGGAGGGATGGGAGCAGTACTTC.

The V gene is TRBV5-4, the J gene TRBJ2-5, with D unclear. The germline V gene has CDR1 SGHNT and CDR2 YYREEE (reference sequence). V lost 1 base and J lost 4, with 11 bases in between. This CDR3 region has 14 residues. CDR3 sequence reads: CASSLSGVGETQYF. The CDR3 DNA follows: TGTGCCAGCAGCTTGAGTGGAGTCGGAGAGACCCAGTACTTC. The full variable domain, with the rest looked up from reference TRBV5-4 and TRBJ2-5, is ETGVTQSPTHLIKTRGQQVTLRCSSQSGHNTVSWYQQALGQGPQFIFQYYREEENGRGNFPPRFSGLQFPNYSSELNVNALELDDSALYLCASSLSGVGETQYFGPGTRLLVL.

This sequence joins TRBV28 and TRBJ1-2, with D unclear. The germline CDR1 and CDR2 sequences are MDHEN and SYDVKM. The CDR3 spans 13 residues. Trimming shortened V by 7 bases and J by 4 bases, and 13 bases separated the two germline ends. The chain's CDR3 is CASTGQLVYGYTF. CDR3 coding DNA: TGTGCCAGCACGGGTCAGCTTGTCTATGGCTACACCTTC.

This clone appeared once. The rearrangement links TRBV21-1 to TRBJ2-1; the DNA was not compared with TRBD1, the D call given in the table. TRBV21-1 is recorded as a pseudogene. This CDR3 region has 15 residues. The DNA of the CDR3 is TGTGCCAGCAGCAAAGACAGGGGGCTAGGCAATGAGCAGTTCTTC. This codes for CASSKDRGLGNEQFF.

The J gene is TRBJ2-7, the V gene TRBV9; TRBD1 aligns across 8 bases. Looked up from germline, CDR1 is SGDLS and CDR2 is YYNGEE. There are 14 residues in the CDR3. Germline trimming cut 0 bases from V and 2 bases from J; bases unmatched to any gene: 1. CDR3 sequence: CASSVGTGTYEQYF. In DNA, the CDR3 is TGTGCCAGCAGCGTAGGGACAGGGACCTACGAGCAGTACTTC.

CDR3 residues: CASSGTGTGDGHEQYF. In nucleotides, the CDR3 is TGTGCCAGCAGCGGGACCGGGACAGGGGATGGGCACGAGCAGTACTTC. J is TRBJ2-7 and V is TRBV11-2; 10 nucleotides match TRBD1. The CDR3 is 16 residues long. V shed 5 bases and J 5 bases; nucleotides not matched to a gene: 12. Germline CDR1 is SGHAT and CDR2 is FQNNGV. Filled out from reference TRBV11-2 and TRBJ2-7, the complete variable domain reads EAGVAQSPRYKIIEKRQSVAFWCNPISGHATLYWYQQILGQGPKLLIQFQNNGVVDDSQLPKDRFSAERLKGVDSTLKIQPAKLEDSAVYLCASSGTGTGDGHEQYFGPGTRLTVT.